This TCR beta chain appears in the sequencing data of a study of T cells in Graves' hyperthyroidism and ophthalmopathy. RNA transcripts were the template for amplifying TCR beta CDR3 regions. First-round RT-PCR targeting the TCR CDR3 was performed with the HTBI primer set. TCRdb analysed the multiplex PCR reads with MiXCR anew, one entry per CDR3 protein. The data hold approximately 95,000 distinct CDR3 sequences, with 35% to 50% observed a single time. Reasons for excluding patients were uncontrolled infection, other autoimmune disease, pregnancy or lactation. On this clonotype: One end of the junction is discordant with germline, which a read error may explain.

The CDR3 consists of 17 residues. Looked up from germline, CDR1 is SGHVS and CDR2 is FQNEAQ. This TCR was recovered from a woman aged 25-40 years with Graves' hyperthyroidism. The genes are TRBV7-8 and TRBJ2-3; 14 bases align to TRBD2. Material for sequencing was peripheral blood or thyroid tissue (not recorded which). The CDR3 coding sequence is TGTACCAGCAGCTTAGGGGGACTAGCGGGGGTCACAGATACGCAGTATTTT. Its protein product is CTSSLGGLAGVTDTQYF.